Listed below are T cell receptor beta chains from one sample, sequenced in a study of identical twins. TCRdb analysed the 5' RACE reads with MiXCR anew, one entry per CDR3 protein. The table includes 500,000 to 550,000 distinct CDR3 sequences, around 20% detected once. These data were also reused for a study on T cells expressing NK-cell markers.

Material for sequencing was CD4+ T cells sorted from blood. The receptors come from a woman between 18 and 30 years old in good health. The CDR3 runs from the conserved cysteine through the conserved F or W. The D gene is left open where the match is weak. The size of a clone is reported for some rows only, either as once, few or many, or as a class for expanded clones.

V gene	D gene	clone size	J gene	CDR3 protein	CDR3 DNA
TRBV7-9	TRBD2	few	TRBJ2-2	CASRTSGANTGELFF	TGTGCCAGCAGGACTAGCGGGGCCAACACCGGGGAGCTGTTTTTT
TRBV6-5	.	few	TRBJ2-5	CASRSISETQYF	TGTGCCAGCAGATCCATATCAGAGACCCAGTACTTC
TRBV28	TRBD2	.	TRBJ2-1	CASSRPPRTSGRRVDEQFF	TGTGCCAGCAGCCGCCCACCCCGGACTAGCGGGAGAAGGGTCGATGAGCAGTTCTTC
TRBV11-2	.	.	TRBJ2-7	CASSGWTRSYEQYF	TGTGCCAGCAGCGGTTGGACGAGGTCCTACGAGCAGTACTTC
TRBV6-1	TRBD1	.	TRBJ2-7	CASSARFLGTGSYEQYF	TGTGCCAGCAGTGCCCGCTTCCTCGGGACAGGCTCCTACGAGCAGTACTTC
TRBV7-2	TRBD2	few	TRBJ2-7	CASSLGGGTSGEQYF	TGTGCCAGCAGCTTAGGAGGCGGGACTAGCGGGGAGCAGTACTTC
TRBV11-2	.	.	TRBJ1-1	CASSAPFVNTEAFF	TGTGCCAGCAGCGCCCCATTCGTGAACACTGAAGCTTTCTTT
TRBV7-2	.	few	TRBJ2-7	CASSPRSIATLGEQYF	TGTGCCAGCAGCCCTCGAAGTATCGCGACCCTCGGAGAGCAGTACTTC
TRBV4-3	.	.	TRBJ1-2	CASSQDFGPLGNYGYTF	TGCGCCAGCAGCCAAGATTTTGGACCCCTGGGGAACTATGGCTACACCTTC
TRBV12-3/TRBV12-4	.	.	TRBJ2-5	CASSLGRGRQETQYF	TGTGCCAGCAGTTTGGGTCGCGGGCGTCAAGAGACCCAGTACTTC
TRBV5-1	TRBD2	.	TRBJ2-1	CASSSSPTSGEFF	TGCGCCAGCAGCTCCTCCCCTACTAGCGGGGAGTTCTTC
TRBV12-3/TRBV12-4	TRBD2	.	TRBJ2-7	CASSPPPGLTYEQYF	TGTGCCAGCAGCCCACCTCCGGGACTAACCTACGAGCAGTACTTC
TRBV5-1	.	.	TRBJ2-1	CASGLGSSYNEQFF	TGCGCCAGCGGCTTGGGAAGCTCCTACAATGAGCAGTTCTTC